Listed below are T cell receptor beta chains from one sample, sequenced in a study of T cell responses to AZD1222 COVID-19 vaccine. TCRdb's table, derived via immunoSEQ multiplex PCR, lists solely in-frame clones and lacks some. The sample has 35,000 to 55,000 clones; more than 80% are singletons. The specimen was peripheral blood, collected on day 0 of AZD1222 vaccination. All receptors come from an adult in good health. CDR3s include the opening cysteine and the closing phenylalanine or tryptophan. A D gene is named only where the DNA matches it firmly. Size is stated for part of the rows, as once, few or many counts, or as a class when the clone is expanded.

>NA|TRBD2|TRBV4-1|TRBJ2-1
CASSPRLAGGNNEQFF
TGCGCCAGCAGCCCCAGACTAGCGGGGGGGAACAATGAGCAGTTCTTC
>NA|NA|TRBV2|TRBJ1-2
CASTRVGTYYGYTF
TGTGCCAGCACCCGCGTGGGCACGTACTATGGCTACACCTTC
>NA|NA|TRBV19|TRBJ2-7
CASSIAAEIYYEQYF
TGTGCCAGTAGTATAGCGGCCGAGATCTATTACGAGCAGTACTTC
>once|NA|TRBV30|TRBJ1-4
CAWSEVVNEKLFF
TGTGCCTGGAGTGAAGTGGTCAATGAAAAACTGTTTTTT
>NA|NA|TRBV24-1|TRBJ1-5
CATSDPGYDQPQHF
TGTGCCACCAGTGATCCAGGGTACGATCAGCCCCAGCATTTT
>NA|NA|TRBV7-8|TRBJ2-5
CASSLRVWETQYF
TGTGCCAGCAGCTTAAGGGTGTGGGAGACCCAGTACTTC
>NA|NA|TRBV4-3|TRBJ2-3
CASSQDFSGAGTQYF
TGCGCCAGCAGCCAAGATTTCTCGGGGGCGGGTACGCAGTATTTT
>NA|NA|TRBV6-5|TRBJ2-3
CASSYAWPSTDTQYF
TGTGCCAGCAGTTACGCCTGGCCGAGCACAGATACGCAGTATTTT
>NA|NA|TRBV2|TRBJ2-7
CASKGQELSYEQYF
TGTGCCAGCAAGGGGCAGGAGCTCTCCTACGAGCAGTACTTC
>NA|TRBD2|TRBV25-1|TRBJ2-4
CASSEGGGDENIQYF
TGTGCCAGCAGTGAGGGCGGGGGGGATGAAAACATTCAGTACTTC
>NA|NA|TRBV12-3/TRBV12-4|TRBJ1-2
CATSTWGADGYTF
TGTGCCACCTCTACTTGGGGGGCCGATGGCTACACCTTC
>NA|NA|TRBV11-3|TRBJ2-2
CASSSSSGRGGELFF
TGTGCCAGCAGCTCCTCCAGCGGCCGAGGCGGGGAGCTGTTTTTT
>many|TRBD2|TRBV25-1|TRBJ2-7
CASSDSPRTSAHFYEQYF
TGTGCCAGCAGTGACTCCCCTCGGACTAGCGCGCATTTTTACGAGCAGTACTTC
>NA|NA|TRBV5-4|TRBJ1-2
CASSLPDSYGYTF
TGTGCCAGCAGCTTGCCCGACAGCTATGGCTACACCTTC
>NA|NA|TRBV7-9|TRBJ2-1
CASTWGGLSSYNEQFF
TGTGCCAGCACCTGGGGTGGACTGAGCTCCTACAATGAGCAGTTCTTC
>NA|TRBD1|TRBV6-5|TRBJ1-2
CASSWDPGQPYGYTF
TGTGCCAGCAGTTGGGATCCGGGACAGCCCTATGGCTACACCTTC
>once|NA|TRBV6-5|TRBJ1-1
CASRDINTEAFF
TGTGCCAGCAGGGACATAAACACTGAAGCTTTCTTT
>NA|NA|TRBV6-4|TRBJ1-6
CASSDLTKTGTPSSYNSPLHF
TGTGCCAGCAGTGACTTGACTAAAACCGGGACACCGAGCTCCTATAATTCACCCCTCCACTTT
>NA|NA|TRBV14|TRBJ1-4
CASSLGPWEKLFF
TGTGCCAGCAGCCTGGGGCCCTGGGAAAAACTGTTTTTT
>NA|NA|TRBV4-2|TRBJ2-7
CASSQGDSLALDEQYF
TGTGCCAGCAGCCAAGGAGACAGTCTAGCCTTGGACGAGCAGTACTTC
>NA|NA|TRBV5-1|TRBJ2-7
CASSWGDHYEQYF
TGCGCCAGCAGCTGGGGGGACCACTACGAGCAGTACTTC
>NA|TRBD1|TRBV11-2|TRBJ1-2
CASSDDGMDRELTGYGYTF
TGTGCCAGCAGCGACGACGGAATGGACAGGGAGTTGACTGGGTATGGCTACACCTTC
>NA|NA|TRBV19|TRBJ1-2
CASSIGVRPYGYTF
TGTGCCAGTAGTATAGGGGTTAGGCCCTATGGCTACACCTTC
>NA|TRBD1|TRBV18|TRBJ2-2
CASSPSGTGTPGELFF
TGTGCCAGCTCACCATCCGGGACAGGGACCCCCGGGGAGCTGTTTTTT
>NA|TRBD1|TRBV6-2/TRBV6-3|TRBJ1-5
CASSYRAGGRGQPQHF
TGTGCCAGCAGTTATAGGGCAGGGGGAAGAGGTCAGCCCCAGCATTTT
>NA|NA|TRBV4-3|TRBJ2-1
CASSQGVWRNSYNEQFF
TGCGCCAGCAGCCAAGGCGTGTGGCGGAACTCCTACAATGAGCAGTTCTTC
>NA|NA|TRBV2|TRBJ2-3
CASRAPQATDTQYF
TGTGCCAGCAGGGCCCCTCAGGCCACAGATACGCAGTATTTT
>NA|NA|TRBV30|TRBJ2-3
CAWSPADTQYF
TGTGCCTGGAGTCCGGCAGATACGCAGTATTTT
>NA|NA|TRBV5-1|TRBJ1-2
CASSRTADGYTF
TGCGCCAGCAGCAGAACAGCGGATGGCTACACCTTC
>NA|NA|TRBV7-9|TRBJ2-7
CASSSNYEQYF
TGTGCCAGCAGCTCAAACTACGAGCAGTACTTC
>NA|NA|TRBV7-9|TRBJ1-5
CASSENKELSNQPQHF
TGTGCCAGCTCTGAAAACAAAGAACTTAGCAATCAGCCCCAGCATTTT
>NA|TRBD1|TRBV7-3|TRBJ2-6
CASSSPDRAGANVLTF
TGTGCCAGCAGCTCTCCGGACAGGGCCGGGGCCAACGTCCTGACTTTC
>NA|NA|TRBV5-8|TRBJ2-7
CASSITPINYEQYF
TGTGCCAGCAGCATCACACCAATCAACTACGAGCAGTACTTC
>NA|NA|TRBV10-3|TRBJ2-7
CAISEGFLYEQYF
TGTGCCATCAGTGAGGGATTCTTATACGAGCAGTACTTC
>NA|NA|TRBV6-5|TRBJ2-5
CASRPSRLGLETQYF
TGTGCCAGCAGACCGTCTCGGCTAGGCCTGGAGACCCAGTACTTC
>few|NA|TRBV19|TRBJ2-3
CASSPDREDTQYF
TGTGCCAGTAGTCCGGATAGGGAAGATACGCAGTATTTT
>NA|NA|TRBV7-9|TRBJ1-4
CASSPGSANEKLFF
TGTGCCAGCAGTCCGGGGTCAGCTAATGAAAAACTGTTTTTT
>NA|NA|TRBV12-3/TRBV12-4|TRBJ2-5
CASNSQGFKTQYF
TGTGCCAGCAACTCTCAGGGATTTAAGACCCAGTACTTC
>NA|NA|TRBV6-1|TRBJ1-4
CASSEGGSANEKLFF
TGTGCCAGCAGTGAAGGCGGGTCCGCTAATGAAAAACTGTTTTTT
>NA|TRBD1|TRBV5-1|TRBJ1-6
CASSLEGQGTNSPLHF
TGCGCCAGCAGCTTGGAGGGACAGGGTACGAATTCACCCCTCCACTTT
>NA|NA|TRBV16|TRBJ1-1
CASSPPGTADTEAFF
TGTGCCAGCAGCCCCCCAGGGACCGCTGACACTGAAGCTTTCTTT
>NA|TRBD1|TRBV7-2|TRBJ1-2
CASSLTGGFYGYTF
TGTGCCAGCAGCCTGACAGGGGGCTTCTATGGCTACACCTTC
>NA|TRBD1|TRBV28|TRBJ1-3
CASSHLQGAGNTIYF
TGTGCCAGCAGTCACCTCCAGGGGGCTGGAAACACCATATATTTT
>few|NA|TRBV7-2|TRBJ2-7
CASSLSNSYEQYF
TGTGCCAGCAGCTTGAGCAACTCCTACGAGCAGTACTTC
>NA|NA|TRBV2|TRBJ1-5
CASTNVNPDQPQHF
TGTGCCAGCACGAACGTCAATCCTGATCAGCCCCAGCATTTT
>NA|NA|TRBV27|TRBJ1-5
CASSQYPSTPQHF
TGTGCCAGCAGTCAATACCCCTCAACGCCCCAGCATTTT
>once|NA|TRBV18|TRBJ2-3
CASSPSRGISTDTQYF
TGTGCCAGCTCACCCTCTAGAGGAATTAGCACAGATACGCAGTATTTT
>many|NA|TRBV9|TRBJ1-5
CASSVRTVKAQNQPQHF
TGTGCCAGCAGCGTAAGGACAGTTAAGGCCCAAAATCAGCCCCAGCATTTT
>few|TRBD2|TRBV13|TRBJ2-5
CASSLAQWTSGRQETQYF
TGTGCCAGCAGCTTAGCACAATGGACTAGCGGGCGCCAAGAGACCCAGTACTTC
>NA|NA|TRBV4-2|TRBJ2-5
CASSRAGQPTETQYF
TGTGCCAGCAGCCGCGCGGGACAGCCGACAGAGACCCAGTACTTC